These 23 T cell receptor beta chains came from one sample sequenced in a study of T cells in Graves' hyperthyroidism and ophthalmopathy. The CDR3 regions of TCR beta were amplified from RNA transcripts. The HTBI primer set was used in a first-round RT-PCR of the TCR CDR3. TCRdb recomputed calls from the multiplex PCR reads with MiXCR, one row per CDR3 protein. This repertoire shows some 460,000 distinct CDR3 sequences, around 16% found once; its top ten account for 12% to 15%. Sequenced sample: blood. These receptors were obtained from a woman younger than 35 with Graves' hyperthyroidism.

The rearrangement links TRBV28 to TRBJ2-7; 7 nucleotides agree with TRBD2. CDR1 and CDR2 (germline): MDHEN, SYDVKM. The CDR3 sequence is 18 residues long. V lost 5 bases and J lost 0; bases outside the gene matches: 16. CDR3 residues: CASSRRGIAGTSSYEQYF. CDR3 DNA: TGTGCCAGCAGTAGACGAGGGATAGCGGGTACCAGCTCCTACGAGCAGTACTTC.

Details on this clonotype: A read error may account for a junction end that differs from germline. In DNA, the CDR3 is TGTGCCAGCAATTACTTGGGGGGCACTGAAGCTTTCTTT. Its protein is CASNYLGGTEAFF. The rearrangement uses TRBV6-5 and TRBJ1-1, with D perhaps matching TRBD1 (5 bases). CDR3 size: 13 residues. Germline V gene data show CDR1 as MNHEY and CDR2 as SVGAGI.

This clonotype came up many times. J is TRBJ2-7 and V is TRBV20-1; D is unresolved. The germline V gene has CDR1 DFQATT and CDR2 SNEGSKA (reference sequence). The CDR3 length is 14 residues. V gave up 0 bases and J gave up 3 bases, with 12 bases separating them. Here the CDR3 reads CSARDRRLGYEQYF. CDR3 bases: TGCAGTGCTAGAGATCGGCGGCTAGGCTACGAGCAGTACTTC.

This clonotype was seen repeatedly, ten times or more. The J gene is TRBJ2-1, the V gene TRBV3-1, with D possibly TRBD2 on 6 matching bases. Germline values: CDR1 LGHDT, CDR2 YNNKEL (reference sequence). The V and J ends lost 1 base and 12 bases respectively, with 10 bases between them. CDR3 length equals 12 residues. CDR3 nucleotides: TGTGCCAGCAGCCAAGCGGCGGGAAGGCAGTTCTTC. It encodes CASSQAAGRQFF.

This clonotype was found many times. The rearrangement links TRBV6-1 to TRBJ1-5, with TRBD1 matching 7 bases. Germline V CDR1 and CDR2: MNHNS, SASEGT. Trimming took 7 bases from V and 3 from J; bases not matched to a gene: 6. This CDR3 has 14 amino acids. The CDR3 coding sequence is TGTGCCAGCAATGGGGACAGCGTCAATCAGCCCCAGCATTTT. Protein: CASNGDSVNQPQHF.

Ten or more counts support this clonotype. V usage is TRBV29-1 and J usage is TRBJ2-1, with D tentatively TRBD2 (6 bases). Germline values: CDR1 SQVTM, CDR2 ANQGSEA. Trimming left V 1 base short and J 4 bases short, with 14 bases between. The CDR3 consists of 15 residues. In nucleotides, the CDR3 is TGCAGCGTTGAAGGGCGGGGACTCCTATACAATGAGCAGTTCTTC. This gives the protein CSVEGRGLLYNEQFF.

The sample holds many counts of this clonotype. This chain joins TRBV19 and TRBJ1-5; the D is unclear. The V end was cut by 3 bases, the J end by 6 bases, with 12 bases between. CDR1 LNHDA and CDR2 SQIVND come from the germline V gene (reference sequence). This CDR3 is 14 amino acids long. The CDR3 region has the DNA TGTGCCAGTAGTATCACGGGTTTGATTCAGCCCCAGCATTTT. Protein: CASSITGLIQPQHF.

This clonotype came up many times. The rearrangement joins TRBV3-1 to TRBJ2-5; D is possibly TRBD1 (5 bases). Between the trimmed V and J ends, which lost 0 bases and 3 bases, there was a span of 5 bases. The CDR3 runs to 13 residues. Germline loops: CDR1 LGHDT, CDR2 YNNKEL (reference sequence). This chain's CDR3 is CASSQDREETQYF. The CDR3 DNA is TGTGCCAGCAGCCAAGACAGGGAAGAGACCCAGTACTTC.

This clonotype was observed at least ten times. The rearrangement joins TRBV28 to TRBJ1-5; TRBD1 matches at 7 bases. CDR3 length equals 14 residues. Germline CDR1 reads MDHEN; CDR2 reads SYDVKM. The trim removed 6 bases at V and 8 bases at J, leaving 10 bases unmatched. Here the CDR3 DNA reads TGTGCCAGCAGGGGGACAGAGGTTATGAAGCCCCAGCATTTT. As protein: CASRGTEVMKPQHF.

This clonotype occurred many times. DNA of the CDR3: TGTGCCAGCAGTTTGGCGGCGGGTGGGGGGGCAAAGACCCAGTACTTC. Protein: CASSLAAGGGAKTQYF. The chain links TRBV12-3 or TRBV12-4 to TRBJ2-5; D is perhaps TRBD2 (7 bases). The CDR3 is 16 residues long. V lost 3 bases to trimming and J lost 6 bases, with 20 bases between them.

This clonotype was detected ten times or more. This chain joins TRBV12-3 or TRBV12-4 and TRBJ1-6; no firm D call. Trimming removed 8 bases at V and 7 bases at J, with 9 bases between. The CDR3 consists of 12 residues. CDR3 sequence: CASSTANSPLHF. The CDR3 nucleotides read TGTGCCAGCTCCACGGCAAATTCACCCCTCCACTTT.

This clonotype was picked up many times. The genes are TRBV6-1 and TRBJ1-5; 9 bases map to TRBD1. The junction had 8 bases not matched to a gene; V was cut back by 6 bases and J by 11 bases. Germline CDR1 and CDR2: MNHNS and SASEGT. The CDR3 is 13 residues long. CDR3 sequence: CASRRTGDVSQHF. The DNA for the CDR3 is TGTGCCAGCAGACGGACAGGGGATGTGTCCCAGCATTTT.

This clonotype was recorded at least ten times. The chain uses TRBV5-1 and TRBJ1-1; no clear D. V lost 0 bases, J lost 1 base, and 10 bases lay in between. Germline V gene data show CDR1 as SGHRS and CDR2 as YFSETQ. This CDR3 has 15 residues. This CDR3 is CASSLALVSNTEAFF. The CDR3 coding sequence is TGCGCCAGCAGCTTGGCCTTAGTGTCGAACACTGAAGCTTTCTTT.

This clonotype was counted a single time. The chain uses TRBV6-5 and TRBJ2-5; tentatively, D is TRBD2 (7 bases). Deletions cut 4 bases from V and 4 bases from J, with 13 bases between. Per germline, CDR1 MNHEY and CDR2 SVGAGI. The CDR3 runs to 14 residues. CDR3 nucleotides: TGTGCCAGCAGTTCCGGGGGGCTCGGAGAGACCCAGTACTTC. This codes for CASSSGGLGETQYF.

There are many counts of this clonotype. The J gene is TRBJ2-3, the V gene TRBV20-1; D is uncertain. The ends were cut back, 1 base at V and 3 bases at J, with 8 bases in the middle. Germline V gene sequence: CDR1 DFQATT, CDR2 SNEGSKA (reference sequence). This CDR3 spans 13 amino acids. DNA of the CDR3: TGCAGTGCTAGAGCCTCGATTACAGATACGCAGTATTTT. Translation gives CSARASITDTQYF.

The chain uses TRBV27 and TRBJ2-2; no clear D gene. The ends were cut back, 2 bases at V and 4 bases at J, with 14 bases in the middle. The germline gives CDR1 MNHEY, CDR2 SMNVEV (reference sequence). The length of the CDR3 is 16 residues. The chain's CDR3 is CASSLVRQSSTGELFF. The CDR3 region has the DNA TGTGCCAGCAGTTTAGTTCGTCAGAGTAGCACCGGGGAGCTGTTTTTT.

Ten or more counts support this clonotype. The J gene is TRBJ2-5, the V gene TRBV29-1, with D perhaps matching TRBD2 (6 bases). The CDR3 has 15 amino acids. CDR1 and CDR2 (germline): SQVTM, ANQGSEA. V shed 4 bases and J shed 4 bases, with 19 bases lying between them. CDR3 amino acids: CSVVRSSANRETQYF. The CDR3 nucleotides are TGCAGCGTTGTCAGGTCTAGCGCGAATAGAGAGACCCAGTACTTC.

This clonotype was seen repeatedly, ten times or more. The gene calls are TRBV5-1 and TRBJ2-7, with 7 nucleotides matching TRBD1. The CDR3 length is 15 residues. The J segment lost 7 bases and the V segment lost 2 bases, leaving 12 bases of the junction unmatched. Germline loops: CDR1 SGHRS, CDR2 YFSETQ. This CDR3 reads CASSFGETGIGEQYF. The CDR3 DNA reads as TGCGCCAGCAGCTTCGGGGAGACAGGGATAGGGGAGCAGTACTTC.

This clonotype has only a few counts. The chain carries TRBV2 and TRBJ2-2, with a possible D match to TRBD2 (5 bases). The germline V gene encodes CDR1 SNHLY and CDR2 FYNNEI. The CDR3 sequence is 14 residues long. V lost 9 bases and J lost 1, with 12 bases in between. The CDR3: CASLEGLNTGELFF. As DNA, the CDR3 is TGTGCCAGTTTAGAGGGCCTGAACACCGGGGAGCTGTTTTTT.

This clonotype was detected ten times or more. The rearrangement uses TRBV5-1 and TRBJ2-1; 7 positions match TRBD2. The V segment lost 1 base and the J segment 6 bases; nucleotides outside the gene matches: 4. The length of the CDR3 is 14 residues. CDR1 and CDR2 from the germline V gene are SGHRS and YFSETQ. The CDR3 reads CASSLSSGPNEQFF. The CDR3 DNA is TGCGCCAGCAGCTTGTCTAGCGGACCCAATGAGCAGTTCTTC.

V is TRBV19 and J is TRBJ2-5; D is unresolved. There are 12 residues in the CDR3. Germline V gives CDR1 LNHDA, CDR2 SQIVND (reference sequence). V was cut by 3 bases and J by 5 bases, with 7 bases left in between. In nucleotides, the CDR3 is TGTGCCAGTAGTATCGGGCCGGAGACCCAGTACTTC. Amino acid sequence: CASSIGPETQYF.

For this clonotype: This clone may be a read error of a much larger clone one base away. CDR3 in amino acids: CASSSGSRNQPQYF. DNA for the CDR3: TGTGCCAGCAGCTCCGGGAGCCGCAATCAGCCCCAGTATTTT. The genes are TRBV27 and TRBJ1-5, with D possibly being TRBD2 (6 bases). The DNA end favors TRBJ2-3, so the J call may be wrong. The germline CDR1 and CDR2 sequences are MNHEY and SMNVEV (reference sequence). This CDR3 region has 14 residues.

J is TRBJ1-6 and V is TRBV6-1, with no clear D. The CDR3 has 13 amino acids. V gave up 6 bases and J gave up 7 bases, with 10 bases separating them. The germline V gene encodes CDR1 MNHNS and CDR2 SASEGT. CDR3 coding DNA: TGTGCCAGCAGGCACGAAGCGAATTCACCCCTCCACTTT. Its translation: CASRHEANSPLHF.